Presented here are 14 T cell receptor beta chains from one specimen sequenced in a study of blood T cell repertoires in COVID-19. Sequencing was performed with immunoSEQ multiplex PCR; in TCRdb, only in-frame clones are kept and a portion is missing. The data contain about 120,000 clones, 79% of them singletons. The source material was peripheral blood. Receptor source: an elderly woman with acute or convalescent COVID-19.

The J gene is TRBJ2-3, the V gene TRBV30, with TRBD1 as a possible D gene (5 bases). V lost 1 base and J 0 bases, leaving 11 bases between the germline ends. This CDR3 has 15 residues. Looked up from germline, CDR1 is GTSNPN and CDR2 is SVGIG (reference sequence). The chain's CDR3 is CAWSDLGHSTDTQYF. The CDR3 nucleotides read TGTGCCTGGAGTGATCTGGGGCATAGCACAGATACGCAGTATTTT.

The chain joins TRBV6-6 to TRBJ1-5; D is unresolved. The CDR3 is 15 amino acids. CDR1 is MNHNY, CDR2 SVGAGI, per germline (reference sequence). Between the trimmed V and J ends, which lost 2 bases and 5 bases, there was a span of 13 bases. CDR3 amino acids: CASSYQTLGDQPQHF. Here the CDR3 DNA reads TGTGCCAGCAGTTACCAGACCCTCGGGGATCAGCCCCAGCATTTT.

The gene calls are TRBV7-8 and TRBJ2-7, with D possibly matching TRBD1 (5 bases). CDR1 and CDR2 from the germline V gene are SGHVS and FQNEAQ. Deletions cut 5 bases from V and 2 bases from J, with 10 bases between. CDR3 size: 13 residues. CDR3 residues: CASSHDRAYEQYF. Written as DNA, the CDR3 is TGTGCCAGCAGCCACGACAGAGCCTACGAGCAGTACTTC.

The chain employs TRBV24-1 and TRBJ2-1; 8 bases fit TRBD1. This CDR3 is built from 16 residues. J gave up 3 bases and V 4 bases, and 7 bases lay outside the gene matches. Looked up from germline, CDR1 is KGHDR and CDR2 is SFDVKD. CDR3 sequence (DNA): TGTGCCACCAGTGACAATGCCGGGACAGGCTACAATGAGCAGTTCTTC. Amino acids: CATSDNAGTGYNEQFF.

The chain carries TRBV3-1 (or the pseudogene TRBV3-2) and TRBJ2-1, with D maybe TRBD1 (5 bases). V lost 1 base and J lost 5, with 6 bases in between. CDR3 length equals 13 residues. Germline assignment: CDR1 LGHDT and CDR2 YNNKEL (reference sequence). CDR3 protein: CASSQGGHNEQFF. In nucleotides, the CDR3 is TGTGCCAGCAGCCAAGGGGGCCACAATGAGCAGTTCTTC.

As DNA, the CDR3 is TGTGCCGGCCGGACTCTCAGTCTTGGAGAGCAGTACTTC. Translation gives CAGRTLSLGEQYF. The chain combines TRBV2 with TRBJ2-7, with D perhaps matching TRBD2 (5 bases). Trimming cost V 11 bases and J 7 bases, with 21 bases left between them. Germline-derived CDR1 and CDR2 are SNHLY and FYNNEI. This CDR3 is 13 amino acids long. The full variable domain, rest sourced from reference TRBV2 and TRBJ2-7, is EPEVTQTPSHQVTQMGQEVILRCVPISNHLYFYWYRQILGQKVEFLVSFYNNEISEKSEIFDDQFSVERPDGSNFTLKIRSTKLEDSAMYFCAGRTLSLGEQYFGPGTRLTVT.

This clone was seen a single time. J is TRBJ1-2 and V is TRBV12-3 or TRBV12-4; TRBD1 might be the D (6 bases). The CDR3 covers 13 residues. V was cut by 5 bases and J by 5 bases, with 12 bases left in between. The CDR3, as DNA: TGTGCCAGCAGTGCCGGACAGTTTTATGGCTACACCTTC. Protein: CASSAGQFYGYTF.

V is TRBV29-1 and J is TRBJ2-2; 8 positions agree with TRBD1. Trimming removed 2 bases from V and 7 bases from J; junction bases left unmatched: 9. The CDR3 length is 15 residues. Germline V gene lookup returns CDR1 SQVTM and CDR2 ANQGSEA. The CDR3 region is CSVERAGGGIGELFF. The CDR3 DNA reads as TGCAGCGTTGAACGGGCAGGGGGCGGGATCGGGGAGCTGTTTTTT.

This sequence joins TRBV6-6 and TRBJ2-6; tentative D call: TRBD2 (6 bases). Trimming took 6 bases from V and 0 from J, leaving 12 bases between them. The CDR3 sequence is 16 residues long. Germline lookup yields CDR1 MNHNY and CDR2 SVGAGI (reference sequence). As DNA, the CDR3 is TGTGCCAGCAGGGTGGGAGGCACCTCTGGGGCCAACGTCCTGACTTTC. It encodes CASRVGGTSGANVLTF.

CDR3 sequence (DNA): TGTGCCTGGAGTTTCCTTGGGACAGGGAGAACCGGGGAGCTGTTTTTT. Translated: CAWSFLGTGRTGELFF. The chain recombines TRBV30 with TRBJ2-2; 9 bases are shared with TRBD1. CDR1 is GTSNPN, CDR2 SVGIG, per germline (reference sequence). The CDR3 runs to 16 residues. With V trimmed by 2 bases and J by 5 bases, 9 bases remained unmatched.

V is TRBV7-9 and J is TRBJ1-2, with no clear D. The V gene's germline CDR1 is SEHNR and CDR2 FQNEAQ (reference sequence). The CDR3 totals 12 residues. Trimming took 4 bases from V and 4 from J, leaving 7 bases between them. The CDR3 region has the DNA TGTGCCAGCAGCTATGACACCTATGGCTACACCTTC. Translating gives CASSYDTYGYTF.

This rearrangement joins TRBV5-4 to TRBJ2-1; D might be TRBD2 (6 bases). Germline-derived CDR1 and CDR2 are SGHNT and YYREEE (reference sequence). Trimming took off 4 bases at V and 4 bases at J, with 12 bases between the two ends. The CDR3 is 14 residues long. This CDR3 is CASSPSGGYNEQFF. The CDR3, as DNA: TGTGCCAGCAGCCCCTCCGGGGGTTACAATGAGCAGTTCTTC.

Turning to this clone: At the DNA level, this CDR3 is encoded by other sequences in the same sample as well. This chain uses TRBV7-2 with TRBJ1-3; D uncertain. The CDR3 extends over 16 amino acids. Germline V gene data show CDR1 as SGHTA and CDR2 as FQGNSA. The V end was cut by 2 bases, the J end by 0 bases, with 11 bases between. CDR3 region: CASSLYAGSSGNTIYF. The CDR3 DNA sequence: TGTGCCAGCAGCTTATACGCGGGTTCCTCTGGAAACACCATATATTTT.

As DNA, the CDR3 is TGTGCCAGCAGCTTAGCGCTGAGACAGGGGGTGAATCAGCCCCAGCATTTT. The encoded protein is CASSLALRQGVNQPQHF. The V gene is TRBV7-8, the J gene TRBJ1-5; 9 positions match TRBD1. This CDR3 contains 17 residues. Unmatched junction bases numbered 7, after V lost 0 bases and J lost 4 bases. Germline V gene sequence: CDR1 SGHVS, CDR2 FQNEAQ.